Listed below are T cell receptor beta chains from one sample, sequenced in a study of early T cells in non-severe SARS-CoV-2 infection. TCRdb passed the 5' RACE reads through MiXCR, listing each CDR3 protein once. The sample shows 75,000 to 90,000 distinct CDR3 sequences, more than 12% of them seen only once. Sequencing used whole blood. These receptors were collected from an adult who was a healthcare worker with PCR-confirmed SARS-CoV-2 infection or an uninfected control (not recorded which). The CDR3 runs from the conserved cysteine through the conserved F or W.

TRBV6-1	CASSEYGGRAVDEQYF
TRBV7-3	CASSPQAGVHEQFF
TRBV28	CASSSFQFTSGNYENTGELFF
TRBV10-3	CAVRSSGETQYF
TRBV12-2	CASRLSTSCNYGYTF
TRBV28	CASRPPLKSEQYF
TRBV18	CASSPRGRNTYEQYF
TRBV4-1	CASRSGSGSVKQYF
TRBV11-2	CASSFTGKRTGELFF
TRBV12-3/TRBV12-4	CASRPRTASSGNEQFF
TRBV28	CASGAGEPYGYTF
TRBV5-4	CASSLGTPGTDTQYF
TRBV28	CASRRESWNEQFF
TRBV9	CASSVAGLTDEQFF
TRBV14	CASSQLGTNEKLFF
TRBV11-2	CASSSISGNTGELFF
TRBV6-5	CASSGAPDQPQHF
TRBV3-1	CASSQRSRELYEQYF
TRBV28	CASNGDISTPGELFF
TRBV7-9	CASSPQGWDGYTF
TRBV30	CAWTHSGTGHGYGYTF